These 21 T cell receptor beta chains were sequenced from one sample in a study of control samples from healthy donors and cancer patients (dated by TCRdb to between 2020 and 2021). Libraries were constructed by the immunoSEQ multiplex PCR assay. The table comes from immuneACCESS by way of TCRdb, which keeps in-frame sequences with V and J called. Part of the clones is missing from these tables; in studies checked, under half for an unresolved V gene and the rest for unknown reasons. Within this sample are about 410,000 clones, with 80% to 95% of them counted one time only. Clones ranked in the top ten supply around 6.4% of the sample. Sequencing was carried out using PBMCs. The receptor source for this set is a man aged 35-49 years with head and neck cancer.

This chain connects TRBV2 to TRBJ2-7, with TRBD2 matching 11 bases. This CDR3 has 15 amino acids. The germline V gene has CDR1 SNHLY and CDR2 FYNNEI. The V and J ends lost 4 bases and 5 bases, in that order; junction bases with no gene match: 7. The CDR3: CASSVELAGVNEQYF. CDR3 sequence (DNA): TGTGCCAGCAGTGTCGAACTAGCGGGAGTCAACGAGCAGTACTTC.

This rearrangement joins TRBV7-3 to TRBJ1-6, with 8 bases aligning to TRBD1. This CDR3 has 15 amino acids. The germline CDR1 and CDR2 sequences are SGHTA and FQGTGA. After removal of 5 bases from V and 6 bases from J, the junction contained 6 bases not matched to a gene. The DNA for the CDR3 is TGTGCCAGCAGCGAACAGGGGGGCTTTAATTCACCCCTCCACTTT. Its protein is CASSEQGGFNSPLHF. Full variable domain (remainder filled in from reference TRBV7-3 and TRBJ1-6): GAGVSQTPSNKVTEKGKYVELRCDPISGHTALYWYRQSLGQGPEFLIYFQGTGAADDSGLPNDRFFAVRPEGSVSTLKIQRTERGDSAVYLCASSEQGGFNSPLHFGNGTRLTVT.

The rearrangement uses TRBV9 and TRBJ2-1; D not certain. The V gene's germline CDR1 is SGDLS and CDR2 YYNGEE. The CDR3 is 13 residues long. V was shortened by 3 bases and J by 8 bases, with 12 bases between the two germline ends. The CDR3: CASSAPARDEQFF. CDR3 DNA: TGTGCCAGCAGCGCACCAGCCCGGGATGAGCAGTTCTTC.

This chain connects TRBV28 to TRBJ2-1; the match to TRBD2 covers 9 bases. Germline V lookup: CDR1 MDHEN, CDR2 SYDVKM. The CDR3 contains 17 residues. V trimming: 6 bases; J trimming: 0 bases; junction bases outside the gene matches: 9. CDR3 DNA sequence: TGTGCCAGCAGCTCGGGGACTAGCCGGAGCTCCTACAATGAGCAGTTCTTC. It encodes CASSSGTSRSSYNEQFF.

The chain joins TRBV6-5 to TRBJ1-1; maybe TRBD1 (6 bases). Germline V CDR1 and CDR2: MNHEY, SVGAGI. V was shortened by 5 bases and J by 1 base, with 11 bases between the two germline ends. The CDR3 extends over 14 amino acids. In nucleotides, the CDR3 is TGTGCCAGCAGTCGGACAGTCAAGAACACTGAAGCTTTCTTT. Amino acid sequence: CASSRTVKNTEAFF.

The chain joins TRBV4-3 to TRBJ2-7; a possible D gene is TRBD2 (6 bases). V lost 4 bases, J lost 1 base, and 17 bases lay in between. Germline values: CDR1 LGHNA, CDR2 YSLEER. The CDR3 has 16 residues. As DNA, the CDR3 is TGCGCCAGCAGCCCTCTTTATTTAGCGGAGTCCTACGAGCAGTACTTC. It yields the protein CASSPLYLAESYEQYF.

The CDR3 DNA is TGTGCCAGCAGTTTTGTGCCCCTAAGCAATCAGCCCCAGCATTTT. It is translated as CASSFVPLSNQPQHF. This rearrangement joins TRBV27 to TRBJ1-5; D is uncertain. This CDR3 has 15 amino acids. Germline assignment: CDR1 MNHEY and CDR2 SMNVEV (reference sequence). Trimming took off 3 bases at V and 1 base at J, with 10 bases between the two ends.

The chain has TRBV4-3 and TRBJ1-6; D may be TRBD1 (5 bases). Trimming shortened V by 1 base and J by 9 bases, and 16 bases separated the two germline ends. Germline CDR1 LGHNA, CDR2 YSLEER. This CDR3 is 16 amino acids long. This CDR3 reads CASSQGLQGFISPLHF. CDR3 nucleotide sequence: TGCGCCAGCAGCCAAGGTCTCCAGGGATTTATTTCACCCCTCCACTTT.

The chain combines TRBV19 with TRBJ2-7; a weak D match, TRBD2 (6 bases). The CDR3 covers 12 residues. V lost 6 bases and J 4 bases, leaving 10 bases between the germline ends. From germline, CDR1 is LNHDA and CDR2 SQIVND (reference sequence). CDR3 sequence: CASRGRTYEQYF. CDR3 sequence (DNA): TGTGCCAGTAGGGGGAGGACTTACGAGCAGTACTTC. The full variable domain, its missing parts supplied by reference TRBV19 and TRBJ2-7, is DGGITQSPKYLFRKEGQNVTLSCEQNLNHDAMYWYRQDPGQGLRLIYYSQIVNDFQKGDIAEGYSVSREKKESFPLTVTSAQKNPTAFYLCASRGRTYEQYFGPGTRLTVT.

The V and J genes are TRBV10-1 and TRBJ1-5; possible D gene TRBD1, 5 bases. With 6 bases removed from V and 0 bases from J, the gap between germline ends came to 12 bases. CDR3 size: 15 residues. Germline V gene lookup returns CDR1 WNHNN and CDR2 SYGVQD (reference sequence). For the CDR3, the DNA is TGCGCCAGCAGCGGGACCGTAAATAGCAATCAGCCCCAGCATTTT. Protein product: CASSGTVNSNQPQHF.

This clone was detected only once. V usage is TRBV28 and J usage is TRBJ2-7; D is perhaps TRBD1 (6 bases). Germline V gene sequence: CDR1 MDHEN, CDR2 SYDVKM. With 3 bases removed from V and 0 bases from J, the gap between germline ends came to 9 bases. The CDR3 loop spans 14 amino acids. CDR3 protein: CASSLGQSSYEQYF. The CDR3 region has the DNA TGTGCCAGCAGTTTGGGACAAAGCTCCTACGAGCAGTACTTC. Complete variable domain (other parts from reference TRBV28 and TRBJ2-7): DVKVTQSSRYLVKRTGEKVFLECVQDMDHENMFWYRQDPGLGLRLIYFSYDVKMKEKGDIPEGYSVSREKKERFSLILESASTNQTSMYLCASSLGQSSYEQYFGPGTRLTVT.

J is TRBJ1-4 and V is TRBV30; weak D call: TRBD1 (6 bases). Germline assignment: CDR1 GTSNPN and CDR2 SVGIG (reference sequence). This CDR3 has 12 residues. V was shortened by 2 bases and J by 7 bases, with 8 bases between the two germline ends. The CDR3 nucleotides are TGTGCCTGGAGTAGCAGGGGTGAAAAACTGTTTTTT. It specifies CAWSSRGEKLFF.

This chain links TRBV6-1 with TRBJ2-5; 9 bases fit TRBD2. V lost 1 base and J lost 5; bases outside the gene matches: 14. From germline, CDR1 is MNHNS and CDR2 SASEGT. The CDR3 has 18 amino acids. The CDR3 nucleotides are TGTGCCAGCAGTGAAGGAACGTATCGCGGGGGGGCCCGGGAGACCCAGTACTTC. Protein product: CASSEGTYRGGARETQYF.

The chain has TRBV6-5 and TRBJ1-6; D not certain. In germline, CDR1 is MNHEY, CDR2 SVGAGI. The CDR3 length is 16 residues. V gave up 2 bases and J gave up 5 bases, with 13 bases separating them. CDR3 region: CASSYVGVAHNSPLHF. As DNA, the CDR3 is TGTGCCAGCAGTTACGTGGGTGTAGCACATAATTCACCCCTCCACTTT.

In nucleotides, the CDR3 is TGTGCCAGCAGCAAGGACTGGTCCTACAATGAGCAGTTCTTC. It yields the protein CASSKDWSYNEQFF. This chain joins TRBV27 and TRBJ2-1; D is possibly TRBD2 (5 bases). CDR1 is MNHEY, CDR2 SMNVEV, per germline (reference sequence). Deletions cut 6 bases from V and 1 base from J, with 10 bases between. This CDR3 contains 14 residues.

The chain links TRBV30 to TRBJ1-2; 9 bases fit TRBD1. Germline CDR1 and CDR2: GTSNPN and SVGIG (reference sequence). V trimming: 7 bases; J trimming: 8 bases; junction bases outside the gene matches: 8. The CDR3 spans 12 residues. CDR3 DNA: TGTGCCTCAACGGACAGGGGACGCGGCTACACCTTC. Its translation: CASTDRGRGYTF.

V gene TRBV29-1 combines with J gene TRBJ2-1, with a weak D call TRBD2 (6 bases). Trimming took 0 bases from V and 0 from J, leaving 9 bases between them. Germline loops: CDR1 SQVTM, CDR2 ANQGSEA. This CDR3 region has 15 residues. The CDR3, as DNA: TGCAGCGTTGAAGATGGGCGGGACTCCTACAATGAGCAGTTCTTC. This encodes CSVEDGRDSYNEQFF.

The CDR3 reads CASSFRSRGYGYTF. CDR3 bases: TGTGCCAGCAGTTTTAGGTCCCGCGGCTATGGCTACACCTTC. J is TRBJ1-2 and V is TRBV27; D is undetermined. The CDR3 loop spans 14 amino acids. The V and J ends lost 3 bases and 4 bases respectively, with 12 bases between them. The germline V gene has CDR1 MNHEY and CDR2 SMNVEV (reference sequence).

Remarks on this clone: This same CDR3 is encoded by further DNA sequences in the sample. V usage is TRBV18 and J usage is TRBJ1-1, with a tentative D call TRBD1 (6 bases). This CDR3 has 14 residues. CDR1 KGHSH and CDR2 LQKENI come from the germline V gene. The V gene lost 2 bases and the J gene lost 3 bases, with 10 bases spanning the gap. The CDR3 protein is CASSPGGVDTEAFF. As DNA, the CDR3 is TGTGCCAGCTCACCAGGGGGCGTCGACACTGAAGCTTTCTTT.

Turning to this clone: This sample includes further DNA sequences coding for the same CDR3. The rearrangement uses TRBV5-1 and TRBJ2-2, with D possibly being TRBD1 or TRBD2 (7 bases each). Germline V CDR1 and CDR2: SGHRS, YFSETQ. The CDR3 totals 16 residues. Trimming took 3 bases from V and 4 from J, leaving 16 bases between them. The CDR3 nucleotides are TGCGCCAGCAGCTCCGGCGGCAGGGGGGGCACCGGGGAGCTGTTTTTT. Protein sequence: CASSSGGRGGTGELFF.

The J gene is TRBJ1-2, the V gene TRBV30, with TRBD1 as a possible D gene (5 bases). Germline CDR1 is GTSNPN and CDR2 is SVGIG (reference sequence). The CDR3 contains 15 residues. V lost 0 bases and J 5 bases, leaving 16 bases between the germline ends. The CDR3 loop is CAWSVKFGGRYGYTF. The CDR3 nucleotides read TGTGCCTGGAGTGTAAAGTTTGGGGGGAGGTATGGCTACACCTTC.